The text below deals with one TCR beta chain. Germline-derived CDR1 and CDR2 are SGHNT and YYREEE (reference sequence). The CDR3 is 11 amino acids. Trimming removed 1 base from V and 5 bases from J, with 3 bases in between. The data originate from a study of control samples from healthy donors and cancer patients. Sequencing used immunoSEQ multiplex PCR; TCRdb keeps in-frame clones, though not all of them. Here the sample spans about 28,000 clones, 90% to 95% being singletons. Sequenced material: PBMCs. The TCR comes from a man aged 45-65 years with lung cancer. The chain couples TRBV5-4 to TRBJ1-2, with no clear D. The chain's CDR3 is CASSLNYGYTF. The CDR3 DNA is TGTGCCAGCAGCTTGAATTATGGCTACACCTTC.